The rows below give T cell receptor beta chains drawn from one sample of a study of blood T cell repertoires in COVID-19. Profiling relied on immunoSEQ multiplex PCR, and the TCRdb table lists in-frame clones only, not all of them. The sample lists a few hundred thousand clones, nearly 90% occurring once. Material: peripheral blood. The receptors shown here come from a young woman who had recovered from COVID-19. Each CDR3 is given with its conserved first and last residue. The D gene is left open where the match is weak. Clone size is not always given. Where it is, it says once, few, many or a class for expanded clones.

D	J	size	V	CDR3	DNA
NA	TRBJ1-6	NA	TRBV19	CASSIRGVHSPLHF	TGTGCCAGTAGTATAAGAGGAGTCCATTCACCCCTCCACTTT
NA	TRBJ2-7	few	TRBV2	CASSESSDRSYEQYF	TGTGCCAGCAGTGAAAGTTCGGACAGATCCTACGAGCAGTACTTC
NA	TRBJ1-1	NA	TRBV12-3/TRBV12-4	CASSRQRNTEAFF	TGTGCCAGCAGCCGACAGAGGAACACTGAAGCTTTCTTT
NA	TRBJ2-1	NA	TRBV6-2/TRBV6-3	CASSYLGLAPNEQFF	TGTGCCAGCAGTTACCTAGGACTCGCTCCGAATGAGCAGTTCTTC
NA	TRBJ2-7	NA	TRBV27	CASSLGGTSYEQYF	TGTGCCAGCAGTTTGGGAGGAACGTCCTACGAGCAGTACTTC
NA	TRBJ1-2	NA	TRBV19	CASSPGRGNYGYTF	TGTGCCAGTAGTCCCGGCCGGGGGAACTATGGCTACACCTTC
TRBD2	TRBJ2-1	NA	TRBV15	CATKISGNLGQFF	TGTGCCACCAAGATTAGCGGGAATCTAGGGCAGTTCTTC
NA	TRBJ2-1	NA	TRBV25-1	CASSVLGDDEQFF	TGTGCCAGCAGTGTTTTAGGGGATGATGAGCAGTTCTTC
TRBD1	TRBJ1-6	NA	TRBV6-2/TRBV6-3	CASSRDSPFYNSPLHF	TGTGCCAGCAGTCGGGACAGCCCCTTCTATAATTCACCCCTCCACTTT
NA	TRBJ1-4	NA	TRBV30	CAWSVGPGGGKLFF	TGTGCCTGGAGTGTAGGGCCCGGAGGCGGAAAACTGTTTTTT